The next 3 T cell receptor beta chains were all read from a single sample in a study of cytomegalovirus exposure and HLA in healthy donors. Use of 60 Vbeta and 13 Jbeta primers characterized the PCR. Produced via immunoSEQ multiplex PCR; TCRdb's table is partial and in-frame only. The data contain 30,000 or so clones, less than 70% of them singletons. The sequenced sample was PBMCs. The receptors shown here come from a man aged 50 or older in good health and CMV-seropositive.

The rearrangement links TRBV29-1 to TRBJ2-7, with 8 bases lining up with TRBD2. From germline, CDR1 is SQVTM and CDR2 ANQGSEA. V was clipped by 0 bases and J by 4 bases; unmatched bases: 8. The CDR3 extends over 15 amino acids. As DNA, the CDR3 is TGCAGCGTTGAAGACCACACTAGCGGATTTTACGAGCAGTACTTC. Protein product: CSVEDHTSGFYEQYF.

The chain employs TRBV5-6 and TRBJ1-5, with no clear D. Per the germline V gene, CDR1 is SGHDT and CDR2 is YYEEEE. This CDR3 contains 14 residues. V shed 3 bases and J shed 2 bases, with 9 bases lying between them. The CDR3 DNA sequence: TGTGCCAGCAGCTCCGGTTTTGGCAATCAGCCCCAGCATTTT. Translated: CASSSGFGNQPQHF.

This clone was detected only a few times. This sequence joins TRBV30 and TRBJ1-5, with 9 bases that match TRBD1. After removal of 1 base from V and 10 bases from J, the junction contained 8 bases not matched to a gene. The CDR3 is made up of 14 amino acids. The germline CDR1 and CDR2 sequences are GTSNPN and SVGIG (reference sequence). The CDR3 DNA is TGTGCCTGGAGTGCAGGGACAGGGACGCACCCCCAGCATTTT. It codes for CAWSAGTGTHPQHF.